This entry concerns a single TCR beta chain. The antigen is not known. The sample comes from a study of T-cell reconstitution after alpha-beta-depleted transplantation in children. Study-level points and caveats: In some patients, recipient T cells and intrathymic progenitors surviving conditioning explained high day-60 diversity.

Unique molecular identifiers were used to barcode this TCRbeta library. TCRdb called the PCR reads again in MiXCR, with one record for every CDR3 protein. The sample contains under 250,000 distinct CDR3 sequences, more than 15% of which appear only once. The length of the CDR3 is 16 residues. Per the germline V gene, CDR1 is DFQATT and CDR2 is SNEGSKA (reference sequence). With 5 bases clipped from V and 0 bases from J, the junction kept 12 bases outside the gene matches. The sequencing used PBMCs, mostly from graft donor cells, collected 360 days after TCRalphabeta/CD19-depleted stem cell transplant. This receptor was taken from a male patient between 2 and 15 years old who had a stem cell transplant for acute lymphoblastic leukemia, so the T cells may come from the graft donor. This chain links TRBV20-1 with TRBJ1-2; TRBD1 matches at 7 bases. The DNA of the CDR3 is TGCAGTGCTTCCTCCATTCACAGGGGTTCTAACTATGGCTACACCTTC. Translation gives CSASSIHRGSNYGYTF.